This TCR beta chain derives from a study of CD8 T cells in Susac syndrome. The CDR3 consists of 15 residues. Germline V gene data show CDR1 as SNHLY and CDR2 as FYNNEI. The V end lost 7 bases, the J end lost 0 bases, and 13 bases lay between the germline ends. Reverse transcription of roughly 0.45 to 1 ug RNA used random hexamers. One entry per CDR3 protein results from TCRdb running MiXCR on the immunoSEQ multiplex PCR reads. The table lists roughly 200,000 distinct CDR3 sequences, roughly nine tenths of them singletons. The specimen was CD4+ T cells from PBMCs. This receptor was obtained from a human donor with Susac syndrome. The rearrangement uses TRBV2 and TRBJ2-1; a weak D match, TRBD1 (6 bases). CDR3 in amino acids: CASTTDRSSYNEQFF. CDR3 bases: TGTGCCAGCACCACGGACAGAAGCTCCTACAATGAGCAGTTCTTC.